These 12 T cell receptor beta chains were all obtained from the same sample, sequenced in a study of CD8+ T cells in alopecia areata. Isolated RNA was reverse transcribed into cDNA used as the sequencing template. The method was immunoSEQ multiplex PCR; TCRdb's version includes in-frame clones alone and lacks a portion of them. The sample yields more than 150,000 clones, just under 60% seen once. Here the sequenced sample was CD4+ T cells sorted from blood, taken at week 0. These receptors were obtained from a human donor with alopecia areata.

The V gene is TRBV30, the J gene TRBJ1-1; 11 bases agree with TRBD1. The CDR3 has 13 residues. Germline CDR1 GTSNPN, CDR2 SVGIG (reference sequence). The V and J ends lost 3 bases and 5 bases, in that order; junction bases with no gene match: 2. CDR3 sequence: CAWSRDRGTEAFF. DNA of the CDR3: TGTGCCTGGAGCCGGGACAGGGGGACTGAAGCTTTCTTT. Looking up the rest from reference TRBV30 and TRBJ1-1 gives the full variable domain: SQTIHQWPATLVQPVGSPLSLECTVEGTSNPNLYWYRQAAGRGLQLLFYSVGIGQISSEVPQNLSASRPQDRQFILSSKKLLLSDSGFYLCAWSRDRGTEAFFGQGTRLTVV.

V usage is TRBV20-1 and J usage is TRBJ1-1; no clear D gene. CDR1 and CDR2 from the germline V gene are DFQATT and SNEGSKA (reference sequence). V lost 4 bases and J 3 bases, leaving 6 bases between the germline ends. This CDR3 contains 11 residues. The CDR3, as DNA: TGCAGTGCTAATAGAGACACTGAAGCTTTCTTT. Protein sequence: CSANRDTEAFF.

The chain carries TRBV7-8 and TRBJ1-1; maybe TRBD1 (5 bases). The CDR3 runs 12 residues. The V gene's germline CDR1 is SGHVS and CDR2 FQNEAQ. V dropped 11 bases and J dropped 7 bases, with 17 bases sitting between them. CDR3 protein: CAVGGALSEAFF. CDR3 coding DNA: TGTGCCGTAGGAGGGGCGCTTAGTGAAGCTTTCTTT.

This chain connects TRBV25-1 to TRBJ1-2; unclear D gene. The CDR3 extends over 11 amino acids. The V end lost 4 bases, the J end lost 1 base, and 1 base lay between the germline ends. Germline-derived CDR1 and CDR2 are MGHDK and SYGVNS. As DNA, the CDR3 is TGTGCCAGCAGTGTTAACTATGGCTACACCTTC. This codes for CASSVNYGYTF.

This chain joins TRBV11-2 and TRBJ2-5; D is ambiguous. Germline V gene sequence: CDR1 SGHAT, CDR2 FQNNGV. The CDR3 sequence is 14 residues long. Trimming shortened V by 1 base and J by 1 base, and 7 bases separated the two germline ends. CDR3 DNA: TGTGCCAGCAGCTTAGTCTCCCTCCAAGAGACCCAGTACTTC. It specifies CASSLVSLQETQYF. Supplemented by reference TRBV11-2 and TRBJ2-5, the full variable domain reads EAGVAQSPRYKIIEKRQSVAFWCNPISGHATLYWYQQILGQGPKLLIQFQNNGVVDDSQLPKDRFSAERLKGVDSTLKIQPAKLEDSAVYLCASSLVSLQETQYFGPGTRLLVL.

There are a few counts of this clone. The junction shows a germline mismatch at one end, possibly a read error. This specimen includes other DNA sequences encoding the same CDR3. The chain couples TRBV4-1 to TRBJ1-1; D gene unclear. Per the germline V gene, CDR1 is MGHRA and CDR2 is YSYEKL. The CDR3 loop spans 14 amino acids. DNA of the CDR3: TGTGCCAGCAGCCAGGAACTCTCGAACACTGAAGCTTTCTTT. Translating it yields CASSQELSNTEAFF.

This clone was seen only once. The chain is built from TRBV4-1 and TRBJ1-6; 9 nucleotides align to TRBD1. This CDR3 has 16 amino acids. The germline V gene encodes CDR1 MGHRA and CDR2 YSYEKL. V dropped 3 bases and J dropped 7; count of bases not matched to a gene: 7. The CDR3 bases are TGCGCCAGCAGCCACATGGACAGGGGTAGAAATTCACCCCTCCACTTT. Protein: CASSHMDRGRNSPLHF.

The CDR3 sequence is CASSPRGGMITDTQYF. The DNA for the CDR3 is TGTGCCAGCAGCCCACGGGGGGGCATGATCACAGATACGCAGTATTTT. The gene calls are TRBV7-8 and TRBJ2-3; 8 bases agree with TRBD2. Germline CDR1 SGHVS, CDR2 FQNEAQ. The CDR3 is 16 residues long. V was pared by 5 bases and J by 2 bases, with 9 bases of the junction left unmatched.

This chain joins TRBV28 and TRBJ1-3, with D possibly being TRBD1 (5 bases). Per the germline V gene, CDR1 is MDHEN and CDR2 is SYDVKM. The CDR3 loop spans 14 amino acids. Trimming removed 3 bases at V and 7 bases at J, with 13 bases between. CDR3 residues: CASSLGGDRNTIYF. CDR3 nucleotide sequence: TGTGCCAGCAGTTTGGGAGGGGATCGGAACACCATATATTTT.

The chain links TRBV30 to TRBJ1-6; perhaps TRBD1 as D (5 bases). The germline V gene has CDR1 GTSNPN and CDR2 SVGIG (reference sequence). V dropped 2 bases and J dropped 6 bases, with 8 bases sitting between them. The CDR3 is 13 residues long. The CDR3 protein is CAWSQTANSPLHF. CDR3 in DNA: TGTGCCTGGAGTCAGACAGCTAATTCACCCCTCCACTTT.

V and J are TRBV29-1 and TRBJ2-2; D is uncertain. The V gene lost 4 bases and the J gene lost 1 base, with 7 bases spanning the gap. The CDR3 length is 13 residues. Germline V gives CDR1 SQVTM, CDR2 ANQGSEA. CDR3 in DNA: TGCAGCGTTGGTCCGCGGAACACCGGGGAGCTGTTTTTT. Its translation: CSVGPRNTGELFF.

V is TRBV5-1 and J is TRBJ1-5; D unclear. The length of the CDR3 is 13 residues. Germline V gene lookup returns CDR1 SGHRS and CDR2 YFSETQ. With 3 bases removed from V and 7 bases from J, the gap between germline ends came to 11 bases. The chain's CDR3 is CASSSGPRQPQHF. The CDR3 DNA sequence: TGCGCCAGCAGCTCAGGACCGCGGCAGCCCCAGCATTTT.